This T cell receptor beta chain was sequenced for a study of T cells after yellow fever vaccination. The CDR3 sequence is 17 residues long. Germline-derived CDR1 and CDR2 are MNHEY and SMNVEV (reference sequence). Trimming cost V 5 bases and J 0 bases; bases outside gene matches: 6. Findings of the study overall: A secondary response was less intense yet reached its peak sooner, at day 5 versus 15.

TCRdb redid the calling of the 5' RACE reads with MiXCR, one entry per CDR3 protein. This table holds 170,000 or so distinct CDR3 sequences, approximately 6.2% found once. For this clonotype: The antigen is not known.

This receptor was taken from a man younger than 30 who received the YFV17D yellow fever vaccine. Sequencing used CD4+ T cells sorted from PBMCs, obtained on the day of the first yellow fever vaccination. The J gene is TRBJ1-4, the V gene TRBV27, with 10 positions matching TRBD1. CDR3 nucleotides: TGTGCCAGCAGTATAGGACAGGGGGTGGCAACTAATGAAAAACTGTTTTTT. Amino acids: CASSIGQGVATNEKLFF.